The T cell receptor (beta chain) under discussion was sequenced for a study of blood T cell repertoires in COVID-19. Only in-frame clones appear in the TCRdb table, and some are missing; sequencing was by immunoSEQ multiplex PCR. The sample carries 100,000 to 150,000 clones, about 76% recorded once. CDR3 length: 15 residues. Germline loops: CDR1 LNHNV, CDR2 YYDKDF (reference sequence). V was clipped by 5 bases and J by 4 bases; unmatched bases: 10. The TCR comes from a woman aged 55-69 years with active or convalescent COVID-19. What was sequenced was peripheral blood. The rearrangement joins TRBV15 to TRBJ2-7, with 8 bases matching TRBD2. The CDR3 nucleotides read TGTGCCACCAGCCCCTCGGGGGGGGCGGATTACGAGCAGTACTTC. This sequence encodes CATSPSGGADYEQYF.